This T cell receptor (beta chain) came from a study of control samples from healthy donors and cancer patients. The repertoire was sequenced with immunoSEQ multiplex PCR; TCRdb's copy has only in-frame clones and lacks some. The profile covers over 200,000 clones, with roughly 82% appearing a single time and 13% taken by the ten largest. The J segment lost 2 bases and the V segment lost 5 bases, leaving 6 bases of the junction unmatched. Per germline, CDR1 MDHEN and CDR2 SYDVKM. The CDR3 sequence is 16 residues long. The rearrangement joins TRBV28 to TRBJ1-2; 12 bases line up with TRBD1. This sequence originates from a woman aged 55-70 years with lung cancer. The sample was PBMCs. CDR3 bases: TGTGCCAGCAGTCGGGACAGGGGGCGAGCGAACTATGGCTACACCTTC. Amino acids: CASSRDRGRANYGYTF.